This TCR beta chain was captured by sequencing in a study of regulatory T cells in long-lasting Graves disease. Study results and caveats: Persistent Graves' patients showed a TCR diversity that was lower than that of newly diagnosed ones.

Combining iRepertoire HTBI primers with Arm-PCR of CDR3 regions, the authors built TCR beta libraries. TCRdb reprocessed the multiplex PCR reads with MiXCR, giving one entry per CDR3 protein. The sample shows more than 450,000 distinct CDR3 sequences, around 11% of them seen only once. This clonotype was detected a few times. Its antigen is unidentified. Time point in this sample: newly diagnosed GD, antithyroid drugs for less than 3 months. RNA isolated from PBMCs was used to make the TCR library. After removal of 4 bases from V and 5 bases from J, the junction contained 17 bases not matched to a gene. The CDR3 loop spans 19 amino acids. Looked up from germline, CDR1 is MNHEY and CDR2 is SVGEGT. These data also formed part of another study, on T cells in Graves' hyperthyroidism and ophthalmopathy.

The genes are TRBV6-2 or TRBV6-3 and TRBJ2-7; 13 bases line up with TRBD2. The sample in question was peripheral blood mononuclear cells (PBMCs), obtained at new diagnosis, from a patient treated with antithyroid drugs. The sequence came from a woman under 40 with Graves disease. CDR3 coding DNA: TGTGCCAGCAGTTGGACCGGGACAGGCTGGACTAGCGGGAGCCACGAGCAGTACTTC. Protein: CASSWTGTGWTSGSHEQYF.